The present entry profiles one T cell receptor beta chain with its context. The table came from immunoSEQ multiplex PCR; TCRdb's copy has only in-frame clones and leaves some out. The sample holds fewer than 95,000 clones, 80% to 95% seen once. This specimen belongs to a study of blood T cell repertoires in COVID-19. The CDR3 runs to 19 residues. Germline-derived CDR1 and CDR2 are SGHRS and YFSETQ. Unmatched junction bases numbered 13, after V lost 1 base and J lost 1 base. This sequence originates from a woman of 80 years or more with acute or convalescent COVID-19. The chain is built from TRBV5-1 and TRBJ2-1; 8 nucleotides align to TRBD1. Sample: peripheral blood. The CDR3, as DNA: TGCGCCAGCAGCTTGCGGGTCCCGGGACAGGATCGGTCCTACAATGAGCAGTTCTTC. Translation: CASSLRVPGQDRSYNEQFF. The whole variable domain, filled in from reference TRBV5-1 and TRBJ2-1, reads KAGVTQTPRYLIKTRGQQVTLSCSPISGHRSVSWYQQTPGQGLQFLFEYFSETQRNKGNFPGRFSGRQFSNSRSEMNVSTLELGDSALYLCASSLRVPGQDRSYNEQFFGPGTRLTVL.